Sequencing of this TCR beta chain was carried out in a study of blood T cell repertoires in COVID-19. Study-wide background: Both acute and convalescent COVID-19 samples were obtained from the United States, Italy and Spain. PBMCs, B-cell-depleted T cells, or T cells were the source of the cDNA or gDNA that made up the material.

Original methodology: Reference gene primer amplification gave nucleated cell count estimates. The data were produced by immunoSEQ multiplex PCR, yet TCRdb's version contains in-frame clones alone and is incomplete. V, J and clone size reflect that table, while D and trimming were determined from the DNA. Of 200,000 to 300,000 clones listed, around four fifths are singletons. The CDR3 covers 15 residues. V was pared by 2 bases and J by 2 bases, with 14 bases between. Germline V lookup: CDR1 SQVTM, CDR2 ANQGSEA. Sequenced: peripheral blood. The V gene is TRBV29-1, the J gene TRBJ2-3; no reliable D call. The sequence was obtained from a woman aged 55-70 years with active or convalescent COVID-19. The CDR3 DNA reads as TGCAGCGTTGAACAGGAAAATGCGTTCACAGATACGCAGTATTTT. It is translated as CSVEQENAFTDTQYF.